This TCR beta chain was captured by sequencing in a study of tumor-infiltrating lymphocytes in primary liver carcinoma. Across the study: Every sample contained roughly 3.65 to 8 million productive TCRbeta reads, and these numbers were similar from one tissue type to another. General study points: A significantly higher top-250-clone fraction was found in tumors than in blood (p = 0.039).

The researchers produced TCR beta cDNA from 400 to 650 ng total RNA with a constant-region primer. Investigators got TCR beta libraries out of three nested multiplex PCR rounds, done with slightly modified ARM-PCR. A C-beta reverse primer was combined with TRBV1-TRBV30 forward primers in the first two PCR rounds, and each round had roughly 11 cycles. TCRdb itself ran the multiplex PCR reads through MiXCR, one entry per CDR3 protein. The sample lists about 310,000 distinct CDR3 sequences, about 60% occurring once. The CDR3 has 15 amino acids. Unsorted whole blood supplied the blood RNA, and germline DNA was isolated too. Worth noting for this clonotype: Its antigen is as yet unknown. At one of its ends the junction is not consistent with the germline gene, which may arise from a read error.

The chain is built from TRBV12-3 or TRBV12-4 and TRBJ1-5; 7 bases align to TRBD1. The sample taken for sequencing was peripheral blood. The TCR was taken from a middle-aged man with primary liver carcinoma and hepatitis B virus infection. This CDR3 is CAGSNTDRAHQPQHF. CDR3 nucleotide sequence: TGTGCCGGCAGCAATACAGACAGGGCCCATCAGCCCCAGCATTTT.